The T cell receptor beta chain under discussion was sequenced for a study of shared clonotypes between healthy human individuals. Notes on the study in general: In general, naive subsets displayed greater estimated richness than memory subsets did.

Germline V gene sequence: CDR1 MNHEY, CDR2 SMNVEV (reference sequence). V lost 6 bases and J lost 3; bases outside the gene matches: 5. The length of the CDR3 is 14 residues. Profiled with immunoSEQ multiplex PCR; TCRdb holds only in-frame clones, not every one. The table lists more than 850,000 clones, around 78% of them singletons. Concerning this clone itself: Its antigen is undetermined.

Source material: memory CD4+ T cells from PBMCs. The subset here: CD45RA-negative fraction. The gene calls are TRBV27 and TRBJ1-2, with 9 bases matching TRBD1. This TCR was sampled from a man aged 18 to 30 in good health. Some clones in this sample may be carry-over from other donors' samples. For the CDR3, the DNA is TGTGCCAGCAGGACAGGGGGGGCGGACTATGGCTACACCTTC. Its translation: CASRTGGADYGYTF.